This T cell receptor (beta chain) was identified during a study of PD-1 blockade in mismatch repair-deficient tumors. Only in-frame clones appear in the TCRdb table, and some are missing; sequencing was by immunoSEQ multiplex PCR. Of around 37,000 clones in the sample, 65% to 85% were seen once. Findings of the study overall: After pembrolizumab, tumor-resident clones rose rapidly, then generally contracted before radiologic responses.

TCR sequencing covered a few patients who responded to pembrolizumab. As for this clone: Antigen unknown.

The V gene's germline CDR1 is SEHNR and CDR2 FQNEAQ (reference sequence). V shed 11 bases and J shed 1 base, with 14 bases lying between them. There are 13 residues in the CDR3. The chain uses TRBV7-9 and TRBJ1-1; weak D call: TRBD1 (6 bases). Here the sequenced sample was PBMCs, taken less than 40 weeks after starting pembrolizumab. This receptor was taken from an adult with mismatch repair-deficient cancer. The CDR3 coding sequence is TGTGCCGGACACGACAGGCAGAACACTGAAGCTTTCTTT. It specifies CAGHDRQNTEAFF.